Detailed here is one T cell receptor (beta chain). This sample stems from a study of blood T cell repertoires in COVID-19. The wider study: Specimens from acute and convalescent COVID-19 originated in the United States, Italy and Spain. T cells, B-cell-depleted T cells, or PBMCs supplied cDNA or gDNA.

Germline V gives CDR1 SGDLS, CDR2 YYNGEE. Trimming shortened V by 2 bases and J by 6 bases, and 12 bases separated the two germline ends. The CDR3 has 15 residues. TCRdb keeps only in-frame clones here, not all; method: immunoSEQ multiplex PCR. The table lists approximately 250,000 clones, 84% of them singletons. The material sequenced was peripheral blood. J is TRBJ1-6 and V is TRBV9; D is perhaps TRBD1 (5 bases). This TCR came from a woman aged 40 to 55 who had recovered from COVID-19. The CDR3 nucleotides are TGTGCCAGCAGCGTGGGTAGGGGCGGTAATTCACCCCTCCACTTT. Its translation is CASSVGRGGNSPLHF.